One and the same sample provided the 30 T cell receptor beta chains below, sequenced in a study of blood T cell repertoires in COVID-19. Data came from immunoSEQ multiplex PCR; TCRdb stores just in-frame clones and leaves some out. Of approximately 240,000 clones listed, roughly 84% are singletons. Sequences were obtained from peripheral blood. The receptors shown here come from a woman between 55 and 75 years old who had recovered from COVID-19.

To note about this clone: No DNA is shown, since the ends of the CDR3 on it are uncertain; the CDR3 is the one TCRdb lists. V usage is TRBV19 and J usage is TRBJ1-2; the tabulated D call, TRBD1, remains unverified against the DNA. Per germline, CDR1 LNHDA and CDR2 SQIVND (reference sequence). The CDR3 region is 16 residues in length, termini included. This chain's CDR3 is CASSFGAGTMVSGYTF.

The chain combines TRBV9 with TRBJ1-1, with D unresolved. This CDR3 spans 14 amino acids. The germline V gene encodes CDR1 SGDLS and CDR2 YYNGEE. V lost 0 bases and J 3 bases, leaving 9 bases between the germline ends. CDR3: CASSVGGIHTEAFF. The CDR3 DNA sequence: TGTGCCAGCAGCGTAGGAGGGATTCACACTGAAGCTTTCTTT.

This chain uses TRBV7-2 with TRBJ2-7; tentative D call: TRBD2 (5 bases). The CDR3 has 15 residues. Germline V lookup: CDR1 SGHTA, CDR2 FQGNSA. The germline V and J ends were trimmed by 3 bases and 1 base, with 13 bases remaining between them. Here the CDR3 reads CASSLRATLSYEQYF. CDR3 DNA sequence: TGTGCCAGCAGCTTGAGGGCCACTCTGTCCTACGAGCAGTACTTC.

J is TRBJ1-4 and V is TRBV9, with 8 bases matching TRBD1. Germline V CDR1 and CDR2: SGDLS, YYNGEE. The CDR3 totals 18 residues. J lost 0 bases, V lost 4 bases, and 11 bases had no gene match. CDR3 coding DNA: TGTGCCAGCAGCAAAACTACAGGGGGGCAAGCAACTAATGAAAAACTGTTTTTT. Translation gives CASSKTTGGQATNEKLFF. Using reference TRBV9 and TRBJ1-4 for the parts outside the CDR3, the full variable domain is DSGVTQTPKHLITATGQRVTLRCSPRSGDLSVYWYQQSLDQGLQFLIQYYNGEERAKGNILERFSAQQFPDLHSELNLSSLELGDSALYFCASSKTTGGQATNEKLFFGSGTQLSVL.

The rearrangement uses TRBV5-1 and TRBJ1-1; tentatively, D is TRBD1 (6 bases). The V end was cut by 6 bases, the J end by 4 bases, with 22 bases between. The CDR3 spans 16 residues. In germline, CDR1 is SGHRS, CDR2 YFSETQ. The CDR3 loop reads CASKNSLGGVVTEAFF. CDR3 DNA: TGCGCCAGCAAAAATTCTCTAGGGGGGGTAGTCACTGAAGCTTTCTTT.

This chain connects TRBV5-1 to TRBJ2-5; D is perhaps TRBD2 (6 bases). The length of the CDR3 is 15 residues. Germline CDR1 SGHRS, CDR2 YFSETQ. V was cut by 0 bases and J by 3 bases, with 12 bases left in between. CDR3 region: CASSLVRDSEETQYF. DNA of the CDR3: TGCGCCAGCAGCTTGGTCAGGGACTCTGAAGAGACCCAGTACTTC.

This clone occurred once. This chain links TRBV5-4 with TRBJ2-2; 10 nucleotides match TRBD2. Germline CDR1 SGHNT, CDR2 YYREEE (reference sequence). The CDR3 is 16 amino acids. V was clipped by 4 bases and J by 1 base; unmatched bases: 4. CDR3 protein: CASSPRLAGNTGELFF. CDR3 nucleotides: TGTGCCAGCAGCCCGCGACTAGCGGGGAACACCGGGGAGCTGTTTTTT. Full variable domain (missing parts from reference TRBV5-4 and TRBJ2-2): ETGVTQSPTHLIKTRGQQVTLRCSSQSGHNTVSWYQQALGQGPQFIFQYYREEENGRGNFPPRFSGLQFPNYSSELNVNALELDDSALYLCASSPRLAGNTGELFFGEGSRLTVL.

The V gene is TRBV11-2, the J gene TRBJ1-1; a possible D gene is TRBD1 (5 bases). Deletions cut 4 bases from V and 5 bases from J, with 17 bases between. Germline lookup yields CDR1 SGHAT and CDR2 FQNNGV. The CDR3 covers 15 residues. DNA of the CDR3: TGTGCCAGCAGCTCGCGCGGGACCTTGGGGACTGAAGCTTTCTTT. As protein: CASSSRGTLGTEAFF.

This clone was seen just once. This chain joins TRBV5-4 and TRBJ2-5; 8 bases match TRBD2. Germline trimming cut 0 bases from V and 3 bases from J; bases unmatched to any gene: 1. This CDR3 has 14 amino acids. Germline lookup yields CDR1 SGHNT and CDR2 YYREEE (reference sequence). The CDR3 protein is CASSLEAGEETQYF. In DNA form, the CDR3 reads TGTGCCAGCAGCTTGGAAGCGGGGGAAGAGACCCAGTACTTC.

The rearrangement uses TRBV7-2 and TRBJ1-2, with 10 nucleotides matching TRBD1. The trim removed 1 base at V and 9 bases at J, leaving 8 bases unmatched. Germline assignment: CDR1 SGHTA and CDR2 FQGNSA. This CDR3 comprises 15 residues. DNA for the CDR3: TGTGCCAGCAGCTTAGACCTAGGGACAGGGGATAGCTACACCTTC. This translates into CASSLDLGTGDSYTF.

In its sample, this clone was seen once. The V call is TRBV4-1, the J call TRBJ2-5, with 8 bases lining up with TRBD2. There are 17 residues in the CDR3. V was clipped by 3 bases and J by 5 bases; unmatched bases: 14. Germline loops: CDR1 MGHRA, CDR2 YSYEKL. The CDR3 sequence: CASSQSLSGGAWETQYF. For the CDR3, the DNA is TGCGCCAGCAGCCAGTCTCTCTCCGGGGGGGCATGGGAGACCCAGTACTTC.

CDR3 DNA sequence: TGTGCCAGCAGCCGTGATAGCGGGGGGCCGGCCCCTGGGCAGTTCTTC. Protein sequence: CASSRDSGGPAPGQFF. The chain carries TRBV3-1 (or the pseudogene TRBV3-2) and TRBJ2-1, with TRBD2 identical over 10 bases. From germline, CDR1 is LGHDT and CDR2 YNNKEL (reference sequence). With V trimmed by 4 bases and J by 12 bases, 15 bases remained unmatched. This CDR3 contains 16 residues.

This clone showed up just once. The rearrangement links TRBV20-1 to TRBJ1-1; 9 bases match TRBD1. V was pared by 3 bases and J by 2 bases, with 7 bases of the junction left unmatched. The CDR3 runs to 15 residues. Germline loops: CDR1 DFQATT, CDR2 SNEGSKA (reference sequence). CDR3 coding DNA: TGCAGTGCTAGTCCGGGACAGGGATCAAACACTGAAGCTTTCTTT. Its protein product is CSASPGQGSNTEAFF.

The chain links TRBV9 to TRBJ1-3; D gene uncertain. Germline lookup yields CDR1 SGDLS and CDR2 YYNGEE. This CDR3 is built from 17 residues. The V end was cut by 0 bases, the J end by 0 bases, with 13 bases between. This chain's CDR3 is CASSVESQPGSGNTIYF. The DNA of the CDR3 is TGTGCCAGCAGCGTAGAGTCTCAACCGGGCTCTGGAAACACCATATATTTT. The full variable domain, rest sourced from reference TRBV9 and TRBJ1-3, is DSGVTQTPKHLITATGQRVTLRCSPRSGDLSVYWYQQSLDQGLQFLIQYYNGEERAKGNILERFSAQQFPDLHSELNLSSLELGDSALYFCASSVESQPGSGNTIYFGEGSWLTVV.

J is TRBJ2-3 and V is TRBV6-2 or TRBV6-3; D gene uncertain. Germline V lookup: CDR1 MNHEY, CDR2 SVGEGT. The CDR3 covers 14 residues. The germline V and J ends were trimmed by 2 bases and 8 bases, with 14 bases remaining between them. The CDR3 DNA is TGTGCCAGCAGTTACGTTGGATGGTCGGGTACGCAGTATTTT. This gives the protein CASSYVGWSGTQYF.

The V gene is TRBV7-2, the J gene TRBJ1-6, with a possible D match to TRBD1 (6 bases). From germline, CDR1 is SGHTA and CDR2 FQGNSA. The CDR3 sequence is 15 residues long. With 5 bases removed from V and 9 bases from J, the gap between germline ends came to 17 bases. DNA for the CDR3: TGTGCCAGCAGCGCCTACGGACAGTCTACTTCACCCCTCCACTTT. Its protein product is CASSAYGQSTSPLHF.

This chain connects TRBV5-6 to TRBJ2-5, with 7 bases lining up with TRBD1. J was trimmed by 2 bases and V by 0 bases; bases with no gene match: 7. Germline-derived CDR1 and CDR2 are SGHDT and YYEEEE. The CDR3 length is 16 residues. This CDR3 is CASSLVYRGGQETQYF. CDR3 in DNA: TGTGCCAGCAGCTTGGTTTACAGGGGTGGACAAGAGACCCAGTACTTC.

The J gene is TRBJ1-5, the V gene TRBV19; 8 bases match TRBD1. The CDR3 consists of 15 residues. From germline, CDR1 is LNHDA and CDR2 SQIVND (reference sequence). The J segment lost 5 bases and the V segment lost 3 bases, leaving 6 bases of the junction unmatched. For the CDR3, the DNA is TGTGCCAGTAGTATTGGAGGGGGACAGGATCAGCCCCAGCATTTT. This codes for CASSIGGGQDQPQHF.

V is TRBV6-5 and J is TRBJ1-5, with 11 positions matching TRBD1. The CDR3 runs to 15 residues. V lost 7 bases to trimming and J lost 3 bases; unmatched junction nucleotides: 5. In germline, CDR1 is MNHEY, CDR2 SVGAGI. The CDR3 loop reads CASTRTGGSNQPQHF. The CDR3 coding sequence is TGTGCCAGCACCCGGACAGGGGGCTCCAATCAGCCCCAGCATTTT.

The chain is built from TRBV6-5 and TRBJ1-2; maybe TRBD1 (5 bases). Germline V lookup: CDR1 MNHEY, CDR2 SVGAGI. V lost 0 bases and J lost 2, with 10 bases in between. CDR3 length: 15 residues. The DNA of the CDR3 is TGTGCCAGCAGTTACTCGAGACAGCCCAACTATGGCTACACCTTC. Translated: CASSYSRQPNYGYTF.

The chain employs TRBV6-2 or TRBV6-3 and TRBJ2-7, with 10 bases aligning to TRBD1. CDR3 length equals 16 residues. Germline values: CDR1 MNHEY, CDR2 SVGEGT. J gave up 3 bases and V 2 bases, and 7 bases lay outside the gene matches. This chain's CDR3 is CASSYLWDRGGYEQYF. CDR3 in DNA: TGTGCCAGCAGTTACCTATGGGACAGGGGAGGCTACGAGCAGTACTTC.

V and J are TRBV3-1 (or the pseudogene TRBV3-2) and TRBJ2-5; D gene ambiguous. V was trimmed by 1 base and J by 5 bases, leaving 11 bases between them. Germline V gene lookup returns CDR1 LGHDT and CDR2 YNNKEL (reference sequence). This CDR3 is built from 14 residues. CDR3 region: CASSQGQRWETQYF. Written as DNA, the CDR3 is TGTGCCAGCAGCCAAGGGCAGCGATGGGAGACCCAGTACTTC.

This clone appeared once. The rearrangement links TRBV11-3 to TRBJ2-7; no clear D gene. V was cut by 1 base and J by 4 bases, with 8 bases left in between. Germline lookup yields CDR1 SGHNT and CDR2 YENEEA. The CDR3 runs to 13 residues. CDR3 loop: CASSLVHGYEQYF. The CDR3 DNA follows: TGTGCCAGCAGCTTAGTACACGGGTACGAGCAGTACTTC.

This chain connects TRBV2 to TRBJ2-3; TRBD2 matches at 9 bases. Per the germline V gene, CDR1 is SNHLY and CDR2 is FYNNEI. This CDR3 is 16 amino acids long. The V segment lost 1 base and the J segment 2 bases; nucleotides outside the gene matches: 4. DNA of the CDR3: TGTGCCAGCAGTGAAGAGGCGGGGGGGAACACAGATACGCAGTATTTT. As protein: CASSEEAGGNTDTQYF.

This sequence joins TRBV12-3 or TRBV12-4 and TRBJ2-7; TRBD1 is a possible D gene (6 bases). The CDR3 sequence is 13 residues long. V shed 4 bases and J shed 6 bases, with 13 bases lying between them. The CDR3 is CASSYDRNGEQYF. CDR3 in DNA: TGTGCCAGCAGTTATGACAGGAATGGCGAGCAGTACTTC.

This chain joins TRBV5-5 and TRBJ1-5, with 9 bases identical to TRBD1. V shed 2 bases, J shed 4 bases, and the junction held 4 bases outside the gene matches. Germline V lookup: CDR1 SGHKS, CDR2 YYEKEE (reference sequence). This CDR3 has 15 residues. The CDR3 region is CASSLSGTGNQPQHF. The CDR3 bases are TGTGCCAGCAGCTTAAGTGGGACAGGGAATCAGCCCCAGCATTTT.

CDR3 sequence (DNA): TGCGCCAGCAGTTCGAGGGGGGGACCGCGGCCCCAGCATTTT. This sequence encodes CASSSRGGPRPQHF. The V call is TRBV23-1, the J call TRBJ1-5, with a weak D call TRBD1 (6 bases). TRBV23-1 is given ORF status, its function remaining uncertain. The length of the CDR3 is 14 residues. Between the trimmed V and J ends, which lost 5 bases and 9 bases, there was a span of 17 bases.

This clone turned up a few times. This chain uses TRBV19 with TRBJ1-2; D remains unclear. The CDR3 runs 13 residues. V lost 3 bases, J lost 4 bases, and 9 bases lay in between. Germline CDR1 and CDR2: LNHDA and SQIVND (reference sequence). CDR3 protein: CASSIVGIYGYTF. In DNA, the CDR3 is TGTGCCAGTAGTATTGTGGGCATCTATGGCTACACCTTC.

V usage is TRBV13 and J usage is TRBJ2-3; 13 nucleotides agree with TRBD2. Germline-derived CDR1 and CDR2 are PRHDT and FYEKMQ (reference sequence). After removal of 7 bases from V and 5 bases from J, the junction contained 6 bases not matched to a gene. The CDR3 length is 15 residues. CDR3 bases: TGTGCCAGCACCCTGGGGACTAGCGGGGTAGATACGCAGTATTTT. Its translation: CASTLGTSGVDTQYF.

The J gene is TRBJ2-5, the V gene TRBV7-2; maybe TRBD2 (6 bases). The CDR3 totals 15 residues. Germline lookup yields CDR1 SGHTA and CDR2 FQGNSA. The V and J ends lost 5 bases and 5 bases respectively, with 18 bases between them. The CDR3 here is CASSPQGAGRETQYF. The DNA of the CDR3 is TGTGCCAGCAGCCCCCAAGGGGCGGGGCGGGAGACCCAGTACTTC.